This T cell receptor (beta chain) was retrieved from a study of identical twins. Study results and limitations: A lower insertion count was a feature of abundant cord blood beta clonotypes, with no such feature in memory repertoires.

CDR3 length: 15 amino acids. Deletions cut 1 base from V and 6 bases from J, with 17 bases between. Germline CDR1 and CDR2: DFQATT and SNEGSKA (reference sequence). Details on this clonotype: Its antigen is not known.

A single record per CDR3 protein comes from TCRdb applying MiXCR to the 5' RACE reads. The sample has hundreds of thousands of distinct CDR3 sequences, 9% to 15% seen once. In addition, the sample was reused for a study of yellow fever vaccine responses in identical twins.

The clonotype was recovered from a woman aged 18 to 35 in good health. This rearrangement joins TRBV20-1 to TRBJ2-3; D remains ambiguous. The sequencing sample was made of PBMCs. The CDR3, as DNA: TGCAGTGCTAGAGTCGGCGGAGATAGCTCGGATACGCAGTATTTT. This codes for CSARVGGDSSDTQYF.